One and the same sample provided the 13 T cell receptor beta chains below, sequenced in a study of metastatic and nonmetastatic thyroid tumors. Each patient went into thyroid surgery without having received any treatment. TCRdb reassembled clones from the PCR reads with MiXCR. There are about 31,000 clones in the sample; roughly a fifth occur only once, and less than 25% lies in the top ten. Sequenced material: blood. The origin of the receptors is a female donor with papillary thyroid cancer or a benign thyroid nodule (not recorded which). Some clones in this sample may be carry-over from other donors' samples.

This clone was seen at least ten times. This chain links TRBV7-2 with TRBJ2-2, with D unclear. The CDR3 spans 15 residues. Per the germline V gene, CDR1 is SGHTA and CDR2 is FQGNSA. V was cut by 3 bases and J by 0 bases, with 8 bases left in between. The DNA for the CDR3 is TGTGCCAGCAGCTTGTTTGGTACGAACACCGGGGAGCTGTTTTTT. Translation gives CASSLFGTNTGELFF. The whole variable domain, remainder taken from reference TRBV7-2 and TRBJ2-2, is GAGVSQSPSNKVTEKGKDVELRCDPISGHTALYWYRQSLGQGLEFLIYFQGNSAPDKSGLPSDRFSAERTGGSVSTLTIQRTQQEDSAVYLCASSLFGTNTGELFFGEGSRLTVL.

The genes are TRBV6-1 and TRBJ2-7, with TRBD1 as a possible D gene (6 bases). Trimming left V 5 bases short and J 2 bases short, with 13 bases between. This CDR3 is 14 amino acids long. Per the germline V gene, CDR1 is MNHNS and CDR2 is SASEGT. The CDR3 protein is CASSPAGATYEQYF. DNA of the CDR3: TGTGCCAGCAGTCCAGCAGGGGCAACCTACGAGCAGTACTTC.

About this clone itself: An end of the junction differs from the germline gene, which may be a read error. The gene calls are TRBV11-2 and TRBJ2-2, with a tentative D call TRBD2 (6 bases). The CDR3 loop spans 15 amino acids. Germline-derived CDR1 and CDR2 are SGHAT and FQNNGV. In nucleotides, the CDR3 is TGTGTCAGCAGCTTATCCCTAGCGCGAACCGGGGAGCTGTTTTTT. It translates to CVSSLSLARTGELFF.

The V and J genes are TRBV6-1 and TRBJ2-5; TRBD1 agrees at 10 bases. CDR1 and CDR2 from the germline V gene are MNHNS and SASEGT. CDR3 length equals 15 residues. J lost 2 bases, V lost 5 bases, and 5 bases had no gene match. CDR3: CASSQTGGRQETQYF. The CDR3, as DNA: TGTGCCAGCAGTCAGACAGGGGGCCGTCAAGAGACCCAGTACTTC.

The chain couples TRBV2 to TRBJ2-5; 10 nucleotides line up with TRBD1. Germline V CDR1 and CDR2: SNHLY, FYNNEI. V lost 6 bases and J lost 5; bases outside the gene matches: 9. There are 15 residues in the CDR3. The CDR3 nucleotides read TGTGCCAGCAGGATAAGACAGGGGGCGAGGGAGACCCAGTACTTC. It codes for CASRIRQGARETQYF.

The chain joins TRBV19 to TRBJ1-1, with D unclear. CDR3 length equals 11 residues. The germline V and J ends were trimmed by 8 bases and 5 bases, with 9 bases remaining between them. Germline V CDR1 and CDR2: LNHDA, SQIVND (reference sequence). DNA of the CDR3: TGTGCCAGTGAGGGCCTTACTGAAGCTTTCTTT. Its translation is CASEGLTEAFF. The entire variable domain, with the rest obtained from reference TRBV19 and TRBJ1-1, is as follows: DGGITQSPKYLFRKEGQNVTLSCEQNLNHDAMYWYRQDPGQGLRLIYYSQIVNDFQKGDIAEGYSVSREKKESFPLTVTSAQKNPTAFYLCASEGLTEAFFGQGTRLTVV.

In its sample, this clone was seen many times. The chain carries TRBV7-9 and TRBJ2-5; tentative D call: TRBD1 (6 bases). V was cut by 5 bases and J by 1 base, with 14 bases left in between. This CDR3 spans 15 amino acids. The V gene's germline CDR1 is SEHNR and CDR2 FQNEAQ (reference sequence). DNA of the CDR3: TGTGCCAGCAGCCCGACGAGGACAGTCCAAGAGACCCAGTACTTC. Translating gives CASSPTRTVQETQYF.

CDR3 in DNA: TGCGCCAGCGGACCACGGCCGGGAGCCACCTACGAGCAGTACTTC. Amino acid sequence: CASGPRPGATYEQYF. V is TRBV5-1 and J is TRBJ2-7; D possibly corresponds to TRBD2 (6 bases). Germline V gene data show CDR1 as SGHRS and CDR2 as YFSETQ. The ends were cut back, 7 bases at V and 2 bases at J, with 19 bases in the middle. The CDR3 consists of 15 residues. The whole variable domain, filled in from reference TRBV5-1 and TRBJ2-7, reads KAGVTQTPRYLIKTRGQQVTLSCSPISGHRSVSWYQQTPGQGLQFLFEYFSETQRNKGNFPGRFSGRQFSNSRSEMNVSTLELGDSALYLCASGPRPGATYEQYFGPGTRLTVT.

This clone was detected ten times or more. The chain recombines TRBV5-1 with TRBJ1-1; D ambiguous. The CDR3 covers 13 residues. Germline V gives CDR1 SGHRS, CDR2 YFSETQ. V was pared by 4 bases and J by 5 bases, with 12 bases between. The DNA for the CDR3 is TGCGCCAGCAGCCCCGGCCCCGATACTGAAGCTTTCTTT. Amino acids: CASSPGPDTEAFF.

This clone has ten or more counts. The gene calls are TRBV7-9 and TRBJ2-1, with TRBD2 identical over 8 bases. Trimming cost V 2 bases and J 10 bases; bases outside gene matches: 7. The germline V gene encodes CDR1 SEHNR and CDR2 FQNEAQ (reference sequence). This CDR3 has 14 residues. CDR3 loop: CASSLYGGAREQFF. DNA for the CDR3: TGTGCCAGCAGCTTATACGGGGGGGCCAGGGAGCAGTTCTTC. The whole variable domain, filled in from reference TRBV7-9 and TRBJ2-1, reads DTGVSQNPRHKITKRGQNVTFRCDPISEHNRLYWYRQTLGQGPEFLTYFQNEAQLEKSRLLSDRFSAERPKGSFSTLEIQRTEQGDSAMYLCASSLYGGAREQFFGPGTRLTVL.

This chain links TRBV19 with TRBJ2-7; 7 bases align to TRBD1. This CDR3 comprises 13 residues. Looked up from germline, CDR1 is LNHDA and CDR2 is SQIVND (reference sequence). V dropped 3 bases and J dropped 6; count of bases not matched to a gene: 5. The CDR3: CASSIPGGLEQYF. CDR3 bases: TGTGCCAGTAGTATCCCAGGGGGTCTCGAGCAGTACTTC.

This clone turned up a few times. The chain is built from TRBV10-3 and TRBJ2-1, with D unclear. V dropped 0 bases and J dropped 7 bases, with 7 bases sitting between them. This CDR3 spans 13 amino acids. The V gene's germline CDR1 is ENHRY and CDR2 SYGVKD. This CDR3 reads CAISESQTNEQFF. CDR3 nucleotides: TGTGCCATCAGTGAGTCCCAAACGAATGAGCAGTTCTTC.

The CDR3 is CASSQRFGGTHEQFF. The CDR3 nucleotides are TGTGCCAGCAGCCAAAGGTTTGGGGGGACCCATGAGCAGTTCTTC. The chain links TRBV3-1 to TRBJ2-1, with D maybe TRBD2 (6 bases). With 2 bases removed from V and 8 bases from J, the gap between germline ends came to 16 bases. The CDR3 totals 15 residues. Germline values: CDR1 LGHDT, CDR2 YNNKEL (reference sequence).